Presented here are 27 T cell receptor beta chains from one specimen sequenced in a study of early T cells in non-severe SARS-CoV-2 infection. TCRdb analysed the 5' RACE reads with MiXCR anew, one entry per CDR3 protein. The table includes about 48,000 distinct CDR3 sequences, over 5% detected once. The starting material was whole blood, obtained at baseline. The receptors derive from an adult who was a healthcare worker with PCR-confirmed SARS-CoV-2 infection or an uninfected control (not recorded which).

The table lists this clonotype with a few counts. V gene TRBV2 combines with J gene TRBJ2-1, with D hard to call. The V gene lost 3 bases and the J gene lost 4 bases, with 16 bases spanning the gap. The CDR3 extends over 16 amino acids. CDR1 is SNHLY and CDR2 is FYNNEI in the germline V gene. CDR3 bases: TGTGCCAGCAGTGACCATCAGCACTTCAATTACAATGAGCAGTTCTTC. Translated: CASSDHQHFNYNEQFF.

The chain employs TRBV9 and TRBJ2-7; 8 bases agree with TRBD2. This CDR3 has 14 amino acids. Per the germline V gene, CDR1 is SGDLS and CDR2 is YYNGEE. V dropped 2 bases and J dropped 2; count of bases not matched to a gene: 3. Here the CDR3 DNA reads TGTGCCAGCAGCGTGGGAGCGGGGGCCTACGAGCAGTACTTC. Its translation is CASSVGAGAYEQYF.

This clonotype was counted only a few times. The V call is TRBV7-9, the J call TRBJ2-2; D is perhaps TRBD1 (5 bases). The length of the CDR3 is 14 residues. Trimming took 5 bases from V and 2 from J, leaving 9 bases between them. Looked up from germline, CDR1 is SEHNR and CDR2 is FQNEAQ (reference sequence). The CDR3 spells CASSVDTNTGELFF. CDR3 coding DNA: TGTGCCAGCAGCGTGGACACTAACACCGGGGAGCTGTTTTTT.

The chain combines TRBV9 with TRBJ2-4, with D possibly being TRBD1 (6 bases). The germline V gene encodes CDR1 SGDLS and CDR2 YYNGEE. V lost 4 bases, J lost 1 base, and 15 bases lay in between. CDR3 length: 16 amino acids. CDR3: CASSPARGPAKNIQYF. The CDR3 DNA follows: TGTGCCAGCAGCCCAGCCAGGGGCCCTGCCAAAAACATTCAGTACTTC.

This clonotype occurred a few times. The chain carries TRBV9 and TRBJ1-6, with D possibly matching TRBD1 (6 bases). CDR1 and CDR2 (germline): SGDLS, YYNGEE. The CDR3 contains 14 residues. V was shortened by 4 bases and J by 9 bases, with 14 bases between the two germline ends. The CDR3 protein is CASSSRGGLSPLHF. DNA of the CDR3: TGTGCCAGCAGCTCTCGAGGGGGGCTTTCACCCCTCCACTTT.

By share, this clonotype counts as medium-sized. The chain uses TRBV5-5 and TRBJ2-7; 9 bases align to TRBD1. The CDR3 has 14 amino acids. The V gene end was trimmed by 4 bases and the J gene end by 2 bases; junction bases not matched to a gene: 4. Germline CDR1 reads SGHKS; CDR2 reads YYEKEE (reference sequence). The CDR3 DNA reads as TGTGCCAGCAGCCAGGACAGGGGCCCCTACGAGCAGTACTTC. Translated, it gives CASSQDRGPYEQYF.

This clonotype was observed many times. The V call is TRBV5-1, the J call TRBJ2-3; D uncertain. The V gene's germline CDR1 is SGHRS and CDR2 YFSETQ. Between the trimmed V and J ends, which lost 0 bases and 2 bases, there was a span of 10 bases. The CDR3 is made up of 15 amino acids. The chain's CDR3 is CASSLDRPDTDTQYF. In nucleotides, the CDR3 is TGCGCCAGCAGCTTGGACAGACCTGACACAGATACGCAGTATTTT.

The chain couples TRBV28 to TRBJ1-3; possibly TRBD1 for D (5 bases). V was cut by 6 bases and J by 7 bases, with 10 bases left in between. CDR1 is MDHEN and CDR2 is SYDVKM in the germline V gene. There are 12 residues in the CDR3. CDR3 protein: CASREQANTIYF. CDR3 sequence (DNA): TGTGCCAGCAGAGAACAGGCGAACACCATATATTTT.

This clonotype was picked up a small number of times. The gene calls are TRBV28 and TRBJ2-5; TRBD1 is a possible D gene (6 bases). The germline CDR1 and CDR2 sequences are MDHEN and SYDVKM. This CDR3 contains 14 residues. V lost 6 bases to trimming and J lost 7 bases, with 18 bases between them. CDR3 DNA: TGTGCCAGCAGCCAAGCCCCGGGACACTCGACCCAGTACTTC. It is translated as CASSQAPGHSTQYF.

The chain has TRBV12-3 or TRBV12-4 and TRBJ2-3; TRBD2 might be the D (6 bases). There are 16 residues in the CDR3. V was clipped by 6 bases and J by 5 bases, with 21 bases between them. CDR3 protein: CASRPLSGRGVDTQYF. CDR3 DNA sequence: TGTGCCAGCAGACCTCTCAGCGGGCGAGGGGTAGATACGCAGTATTTT.

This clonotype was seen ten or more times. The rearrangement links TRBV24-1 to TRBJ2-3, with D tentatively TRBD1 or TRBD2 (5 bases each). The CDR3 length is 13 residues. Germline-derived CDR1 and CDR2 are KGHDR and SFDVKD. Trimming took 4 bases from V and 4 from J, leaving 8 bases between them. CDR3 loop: CATSEGTSDTQYF. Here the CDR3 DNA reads TGTGCCACCAGTGAGGGGACCTCAGATACGCAGTATTTT.

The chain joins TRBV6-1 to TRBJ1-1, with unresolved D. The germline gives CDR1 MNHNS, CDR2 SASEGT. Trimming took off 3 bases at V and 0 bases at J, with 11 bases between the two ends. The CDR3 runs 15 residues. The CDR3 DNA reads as TGTGCCAGCAGTGATCCACGGACTCTGAACACTGAAGCTTTCTTT. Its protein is CASSDPRTLNTEAFF.

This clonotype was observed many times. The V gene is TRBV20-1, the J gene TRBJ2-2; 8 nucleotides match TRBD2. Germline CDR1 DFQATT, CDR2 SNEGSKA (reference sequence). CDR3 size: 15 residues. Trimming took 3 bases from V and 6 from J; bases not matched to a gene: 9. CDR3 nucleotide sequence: TGCAGTGCTAGGGATGCTAGCGGGCTTTCCGGGGAGCTGTTTTTT. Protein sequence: CSARDASGLSGELFF.

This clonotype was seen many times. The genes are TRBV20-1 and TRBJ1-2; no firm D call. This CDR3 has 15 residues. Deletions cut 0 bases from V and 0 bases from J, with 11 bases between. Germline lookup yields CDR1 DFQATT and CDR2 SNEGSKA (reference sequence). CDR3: CSARDRIGPNYGYTF. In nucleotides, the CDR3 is TGCAGTGCTAGAGATCGGATTGGCCCTAACTATGGCTACACCTTC.

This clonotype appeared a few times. The CDR3 is CAANHGQGDTEAFF. The CDR3 DNA reads TGTGCCGCCAACCACGGACAGGGGGACACTGAAGCTTTCTTT. The V gene is TRBV19, the J gene TRBJ1-1; 10 nucleotides agree with TRBD1. V shed 11 bases, J shed 3 bases, and the junction held 9 bases outside the gene matches. CDR1 and CDR2 (germline): LNHDA, SQIVND (reference sequence). The CDR3 consists of 14 residues.

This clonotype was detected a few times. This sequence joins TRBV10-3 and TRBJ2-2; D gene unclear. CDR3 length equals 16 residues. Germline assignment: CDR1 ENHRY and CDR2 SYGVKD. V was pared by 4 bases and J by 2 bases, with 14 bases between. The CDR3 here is CAISGSGFSNTGELFF. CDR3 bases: TGTGCCATCAGTGGGTCAGGTTTTTCTAACACCGGGGAGCTGTTTTTT.

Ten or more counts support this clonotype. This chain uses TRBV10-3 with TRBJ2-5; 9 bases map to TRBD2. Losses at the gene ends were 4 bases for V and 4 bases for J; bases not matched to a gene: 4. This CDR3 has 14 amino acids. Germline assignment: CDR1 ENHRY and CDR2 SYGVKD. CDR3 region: CAISGGTSRETQYF. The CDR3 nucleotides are TGTGCCATCAGTGGGGGGACTAGCAGAGAGACCCAGTACTTC.

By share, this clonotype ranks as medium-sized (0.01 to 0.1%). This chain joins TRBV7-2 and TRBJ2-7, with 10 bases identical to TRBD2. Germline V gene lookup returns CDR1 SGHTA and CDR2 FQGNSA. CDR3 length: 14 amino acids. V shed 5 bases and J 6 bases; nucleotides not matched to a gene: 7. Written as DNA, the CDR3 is TGTGCCAGCAGCCCGAGCGGGAGGGCCGGCGAGCAGTACTTC. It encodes CASSPSGRAGEQYF.

The CDR3 reads CASSTDRFYNEQFF. CDR3 coding DNA: TGTGCCAGCAGCACCGACAGATTCTACAATGAGCAGTTCTTC. V gene TRBV6-1 combines with J gene TRBJ2-1, with D maybe TRBD1 (5 bases). This CDR3 has 14 amino acids. Germline V lookup: CDR1 MNHNS, CDR2 SASEGT. The germline V and J ends were trimmed by 6 bases and 3 bases, with 12 bases remaining between them.

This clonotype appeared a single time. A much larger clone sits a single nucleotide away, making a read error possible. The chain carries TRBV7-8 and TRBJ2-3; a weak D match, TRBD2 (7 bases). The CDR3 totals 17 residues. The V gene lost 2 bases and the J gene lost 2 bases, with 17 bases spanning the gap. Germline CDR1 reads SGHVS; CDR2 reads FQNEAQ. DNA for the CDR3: TGTGCCAGCAGCTTACTCGGGGGGCCTACTACCACAGATACGCAGTATTTT. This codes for CASSLLGGPTTTDTQYF.

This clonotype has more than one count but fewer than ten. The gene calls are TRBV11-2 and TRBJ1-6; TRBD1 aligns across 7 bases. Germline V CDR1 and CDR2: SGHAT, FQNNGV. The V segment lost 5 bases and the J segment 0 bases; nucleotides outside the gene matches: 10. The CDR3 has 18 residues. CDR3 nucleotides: TGTGCCAGCAGCACAGCGGGACAGCGAAGCTCCTATAATTCACCCCTCCACTTT. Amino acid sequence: CASSTAGQRSSYNSPLHF. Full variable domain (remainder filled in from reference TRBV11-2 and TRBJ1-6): EAGVAQSPRYKIIEKRQSVAFWCNPISGHATLYWYQQILGQGPKLLIQFQNNGVVDDSQLPKDRFSAERLKGVDSTLKIQPAKLEDSAVYLCASSTAGQRSSYNSPLHFGNGTRLTVT.

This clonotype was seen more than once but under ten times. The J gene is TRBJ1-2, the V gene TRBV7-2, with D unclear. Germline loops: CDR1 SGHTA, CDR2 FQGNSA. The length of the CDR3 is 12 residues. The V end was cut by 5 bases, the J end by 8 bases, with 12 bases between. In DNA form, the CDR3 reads TGTGCCAGCAGCCCAAGGACTAGCGGCTACACCTTC. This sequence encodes CASSPRTSGYTF.

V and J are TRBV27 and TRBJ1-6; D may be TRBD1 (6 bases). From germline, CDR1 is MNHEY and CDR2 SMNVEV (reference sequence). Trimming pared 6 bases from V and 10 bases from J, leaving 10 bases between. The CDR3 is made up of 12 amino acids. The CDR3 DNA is TGTGCCAGCAGCCTAGGGGGATCACCCCTCCACTTT. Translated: CASSLGGSPLHF.

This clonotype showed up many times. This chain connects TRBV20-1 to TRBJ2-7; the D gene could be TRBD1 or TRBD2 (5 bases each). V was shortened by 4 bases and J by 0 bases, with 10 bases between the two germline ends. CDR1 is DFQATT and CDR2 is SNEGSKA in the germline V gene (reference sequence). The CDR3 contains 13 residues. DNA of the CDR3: TGCAGTGCTATCCGGGACCGCTCCTACGAGCAGTACTTC. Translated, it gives CSAIRDRSYEQYF.

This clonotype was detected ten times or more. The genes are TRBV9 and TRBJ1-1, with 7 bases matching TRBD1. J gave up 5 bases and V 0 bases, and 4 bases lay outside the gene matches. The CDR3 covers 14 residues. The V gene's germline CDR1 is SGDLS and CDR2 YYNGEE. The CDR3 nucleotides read TGTGCCAGCAGCGTAGTGTCAGGGGGGACTGAAGCTTTCTTT. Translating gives CASSVVSGGTEAFF. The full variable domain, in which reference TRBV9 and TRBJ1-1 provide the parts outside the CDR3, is DSGVTQTPKHLITATGQRVTLRCSPRSGDLSVYWYQQSLDQGLQFLIQYYNGEERAKGNILERFSAQQFPDLHSELNLSSLELGDSALYFCASSVVSGGTEAFFGQGTRLTVV.

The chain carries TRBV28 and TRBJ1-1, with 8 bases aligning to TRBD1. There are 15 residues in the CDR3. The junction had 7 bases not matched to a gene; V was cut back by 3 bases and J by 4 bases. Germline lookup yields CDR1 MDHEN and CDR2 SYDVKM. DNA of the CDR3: TGTGCCAGCAGTTTCACAGGGGGGTACAGCACTGAAGCTTTCTTT. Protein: CASSFTGGYSTEAFF.

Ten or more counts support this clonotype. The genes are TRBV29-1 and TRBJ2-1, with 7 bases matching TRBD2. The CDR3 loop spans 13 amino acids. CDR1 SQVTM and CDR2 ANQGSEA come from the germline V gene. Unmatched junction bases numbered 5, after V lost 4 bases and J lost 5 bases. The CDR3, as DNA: TGCAGCGTTGGCGGGAGTCTCAACAATGAGCAGTTCTTC. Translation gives CSVGGSLNNEQFF.